This T cell receptor beta chain is drawn from a study of blood T cell repertoires in COVID-19. On the study more broadly: Collection of acute and convalescent COVID-19 samples took place in the United States, Italy and Spain. Nucleic acid was either cDNA or gDNA, and it came from T cells, B-cell-depleted T cells, or PBMCs.

In the source study's methods: Counts of nucleated cells, estimated from reference gene primer amplification, were obtained. The repertoire was sequenced with immunoSEQ multiplex PCR; TCRdb's copy has only in-frame clones and lacks some. V and J calls and clone size are copied from that table; D and trimming were computed from the DNA. The table lists 250,000 to 300,000 clones, approximately 82% of them singletons, with 3.5% to 5.5% in the top ten. The CDR3 totals 13 residues. Looked up from germline, CDR1 is MNHEY and CDR2 is SVGAGI. The V and J ends lost 3 bases and 1 base respectively, with 6 bases between them.

Sequencing was performed on peripheral blood. This clonotype was sampled from a man between 60 and 75 years old who had recovered from COVID-19. This chain joins TRBV6-5 and TRBJ1-1; D remains unclear. CDR3 sequence: CASSYTRNTEAFF. CDR3 bases: TGTGCCAGCAGTTATACGCGGAACACTGAAGCTTTCTTT.